This T cell receptor beta chain was profiled in a study of T-cell memory formation after mild COVID-19. At the level of the study: Each donor largely had its own TCR clusters.

This clonotype was seen a handful of times. TCRdb re-derived calls from the 5' RACE reads in MiXCR, one entry per CDR3 protein. The data show approximately 430,000 distinct CDR3 sequences, less than 25% seen once. Germline CDR1 reads LGHNA; CDR2 reads YSLEER. V lost 0 bases and J 1 base, leaving 12 bases between the germline ends. CDR3 length: 16 amino acids. The genes are TRBV4-3 and TRBJ1-1; D gene uncertain. Sequencing input: PBMCs or a T cell subset sorted from them (not recorded which). The TCR comes from an adult woman who had mild COVID-19 (a few samples of this study predate the infection). Cell type and time point are not known. This CDR3 reads CASSQDERERNTEAFF. CDR3 nucleotides: TGCGCCAGCAGCCAAGATGAGAGGGAACGGAACACTGAAGCTTTCTTT.